Each of the 19 T cell receptor beta chains below was sequenced from the same sample in a study of T-cell reconstitution after alpha-beta-depleted transplantation in children. Unique molecular identifiers tagged the TCRbeta library. TCRdb analysed the PCR reads with MiXCR anew, one entry per CDR3 protein. The sample lists 150,000 to 250,000 distinct CDR3 sequences, 6.3% occurring once. Source: PBMCs, taken before TCRalphabeta/CD19-depleted stem cell transplant. The origin of the receptors is a girl in the first two years of life with combined immunodeficiency, due to receive a stem cell transplant.

This clonotype was observed many times. The chain uses TRBV4-3 and TRBJ1-1; D is ambiguous. The germline V and J ends were trimmed by 2 bases and 6 bases, with 13 bases remaining between them. The CDR3 is 14 residues long. From germline, CDR1 is LGHNA and CDR2 YSLEER. CDR3 DNA sequence: TGCGCCAGCAGCCAACCCTTCTCCCGAGCTGAAGCTTTCTTT. This gives the protein CASSQPFSRAEAFF.

In its sample, this clonotype was seen a few times. The chain joins TRBV25-1 to TRBJ1-2; D remains unclear. Germline V gene lookup returns CDR1 MGHDK and CDR2 SYGVNS. Trimming cost V 3 bases and J 6 bases, with 8 bases left between them. This CDR3 is 12 amino acids long. In nucleotides, the CDR3 is TGTGCCAGCAGTGAGCTCAAGGATGGCTACACCTTC. This translates into CASSELKDGYTF.

This clonotype was seen at least ten times. The rearrangement joins TRBV7-6 to TRBJ1-1; 8 bases match TRBD1. The CDR3 length is 14 residues. After removal of 5 bases from V and 3 bases from J, the junction contained 5 bases not matched to a gene. Per the germline V gene, CDR1 is SGHVS and CDR2 is FNYEAQ. The DNA for the CDR3 is TGTGCCAGCAGCGAAGCAGGGGGCTACACTGAAGCTTTCTTT. The encoded protein is CASSEAGGYTEAFF.

This clonotype was observed at least ten times. The chain recombines TRBV6-2 or TRBV6-3 with TRBJ2-5; a possible D gene is TRBD1 (6 bases). Germline-derived CDR1 and CDR2 are MNHEY and SVGEGT. The CDR3 runs 15 residues. V dropped 5 bases and J dropped 5 bases, with 18 bases sitting between them. The CDR3 DNA reads TGTGCCAGCAGTCACCCAGGGGCGGCGAGTGAGACCCAGTACTTC. Translating gives CASSHPGAASETQYF.

This clonotype was seen repeatedly, ten times or more. The chain employs TRBV5-1 and TRBJ1-1; 8 bases map to TRBD1. The germline gives CDR1 SGHRS, CDR2 YFSETQ. The CDR3 runs 17 residues. The J segment lost 3 bases and the V segment lost 1 base, leaving 11 bases of the junction unmatched. The CDR3 nucleotides read TGCGCCAGCAGCTTGCCGGGACAGGCGTTAGGGGACACTGAAGCTTTCTTT. It translates to CASSLPGQALGDTEAFF.

This clonotype was seen many times. The J gene is TRBJ1-1, the V gene TRBV28, with D possibly matching TRBD1 (5 bases). The germline V gene has CDR1 MDHEN and CDR2 SYDVKM. The V gene lost 5 bases and the J gene lost 6 bases, with 13 bases spanning the gap. This CDR3 spans 13 amino acids. CDR3 sequence: CASSPDSPSEAFF. CDR3 in DNA: TGTGCCAGCAGTCCTGACAGCCCTTCTGAAGCTTTCTTT. The variable domain in full, completed from reference TRBV28 and TRBJ1-1, reads DVKVTQSSRYLVKRTGEKVFLECVQDMDHENMFWYRQDPGLGLRLIYFSYDVKMKEKGDIPEGYSVSREKKERFSLILESASTNQTSMYLCASSPDSPSEAFFGQGTRLTVV.

Many counts were recorded for this clonotype. The chain employs TRBV6-1 and TRBJ2-1; TRBD2 might be the D (6 bases). Germline-derived CDR1 and CDR2 are MNHNS and SASEGT. The V end was cut by 7 bases, the J end by 5 bases, with 18 bases between. This CDR3 has 15 residues. The CDR3 sequence is CASTSVAVPHNEQFF. In DNA form, the CDR3 reads TGTGCCAGCACCTCAGTAGCGGTTCCCCACAATGAGCAGTTCTTC.

This clonotype has a count of ten or more. The chain has TRBV12-3 or TRBV12-4 and TRBJ2-1; D might be TRBD2 (7 bases). CDR3 size: 16 residues. V gave up 7 bases and J gave up 7 bases, with 23 bases separating them. The CDR3 DNA reads TGTGCCAGCACTCAAAGAGGGGGGGGGCGTGCGAATGAGCAGTTCTTC. It specifies CASTQRGGGRANEQFF.

This clonotype was found many times. This chain connects TRBV5-6 to TRBJ2-7; D gene unclear. Germline V gene data show CDR1 as SGHDT and CDR2 as YYEEEE. V lost 2 bases to trimming and J lost 5 bases, with 11 bases between them. The CDR3 contains 13 residues. The CDR3 coding sequence is TGTGCCAGCAGCTTTTATGCCCTCCACGAGCAGTACTTC. Protein sequence: CASSFYALHEQYF.

This clonotype was found many times. The chain links TRBV4-3 to TRBJ1-1, with 8 bases identical to TRBD1. In germline, CDR1 is LGHNA, CDR2 YSLEER. V lost 1 base and J lost 1; bases outside the gene matches: 5. The CDR3 contains 16 residues. CDR3 DNA sequence: TGCGCCAGCAGCCAAGGGACGGGACAGGAGAACACTGAAGCTTTCTTT. Translated, it gives CASSQGTGQENTEAFF.

This clonotype was seen at least ten times. The V call is TRBV27, the J call TRBJ2-7; 9 bases agree with TRBD1. Per germline, CDR1 MNHEY and CDR2 SMNVEV (reference sequence). The CDR3 length is 14 residues. The CDR3: CATAGTGSPYEQYF. CDR3 bases: TGTGCAACCGCGGGGACAGGGAGCCCCTACGAGCAGTACTTC.

This clonotype appeared many times. This sequence joins TRBV7-9 and TRBJ2-3; the D gene is possibly TRBD1 (5 bases). Deletions cut 4 bases from V and 2 bases from J, with 16 bases between. Germline V CDR1 and CDR2: SEHNR, FQNEAQ (reference sequence). This CDR3 comprises 16 residues. Here the CDR3 DNA reads TGTGCCAGCAGCTCAATGACAGCCCTCAACACAGATACGCAGTATTTT. It yields the protein CASSSMTALNTDTQYF.

This clonotype was seen repeatedly, ten times or more. This chain connects TRBV29-1 to TRBJ2-1, with TRBD1 as a possible D gene (6 bases). The CDR3 sequence is 14 residues long. V was clipped by 4 bases and J by 6 bases, with 16 bases between them. Looked up from germline, CDR1 is SQVTM and CDR2 is ANQGSEA. The CDR3: CSVVQGTDSNEQFF. CDR3 in DNA: TGCAGCGTTGTACAGGGAACGGATAGCAATGAGCAGTTCTTC.

This clonotype was recorded many times. V and J are TRBV5-5 and TRBJ2-1; the D is unclear. Trimming left V 2 bases short and J 3 bases short, with 6 bases between. Germline V gene data show CDR1 as SGHKS and CDR2 as YYEKEE (reference sequence). This CDR3 region has 13 residues. In nucleotides, the CDR3 is TGTGCCAGCAGCTTCTGGGACTACAATGAGCAGTTCTTC. Translating gives CASSFWDYNEQFF.

The table lists this clonotype with many counts. The chain links TRBV4-2 to TRBJ2-2; D unresolved. This CDR3 is 14 amino acids long. Germline loops: CDR1 LGHNA, CDR2 YNFKEQ. V dropped 4 bases and J dropped 4 bases, with 10 bases sitting between them. CDR3 in DNA: TGTGCCAGCAGCCCCGGTGGGTTCACCGGGGAGCTGTTTTTT. It codes for CASSPGGFTGELFF.

This chain uses TRBV3-1 with TRBJ2-1; 8 bases match TRBD2. In germline, CDR1 is LGHDT, CDR2 YNNKEL (reference sequence). V was clipped by 0 bases and J by 0 bases; unmatched bases: 10. The CDR3 has 19 residues. The CDR3 reads CASSQEPPPAGVSYNEQFF. CDR3 nucleotides: TGTGCCAGCAGCCAAGAGCCTCCGCCAGCGGGGGTCTCCTACAATGAGCAGTTCTTC.

This clonotype occurred many times. The gene calls are TRBV27 and TRBJ2-5; the D gene is possibly TRBD2 (5 bases). The CDR3 has 17 amino acids. Germline-derived CDR1 and CDR2 are MNHEY and SMNVEV (reference sequence). Deletions cut 6 bases from V and 5 bases from J, with 25 bases between. This CDR3 reads CASSHFGGAEIGETQYF. DNA of the CDR3: TGTGCCAGCAGCCACTTCGGCGGAGCGGAAATTGGGGAGACCCAGTACTTC.

The gene calls are TRBV11-1 and TRBJ2-5, with 13 bases fitting TRBD2. Germline-derived CDR1 and CDR2 are SGHAT and FQDESV (reference sequence). The ends lost 5 bases at V and 0 bases at J; junction bases unmatched: 9. The CDR3 totals 18 residues. In DNA form, the CDR3 reads TGTGCCAGCAGCCCGGGACTAGCGGGACGAAACAACCAAGAGACCCAGTACTTC. This codes for CASSPGLAGRNNQETQYF. The whole variable domain, remainder taken from reference TRBV11-1 and TRBJ2-5, is EAEVAQSPRYKITEKSQAVAFWCDPISGHATLYWYRQILGQGPELLVQFQDESVVDDSQLPKDRFSAERLKGVDSTLKIQPAELGDSAMYLCASSPGLAGRNNQETQYFGPGTRLLVL.

This clonotype was observed a handful of times. This rearrangement joins TRBV5-5 to TRBJ2-5, with TRBD2 as a possible D gene (6 bases). Between the trimmed V and J ends, which lost 5 bases and 5 bases, there was a span of 13 bases. CDR1 is SGHKS, CDR2 YYEKEE, per germline (reference sequence). This CDR3 contains 13 residues. In nucleotides, the CDR3 is TGTGCCAGCAGGACCGACCTAGCGGAGACCCAGTACTTC. As protein: CASRTDLAETQYF.